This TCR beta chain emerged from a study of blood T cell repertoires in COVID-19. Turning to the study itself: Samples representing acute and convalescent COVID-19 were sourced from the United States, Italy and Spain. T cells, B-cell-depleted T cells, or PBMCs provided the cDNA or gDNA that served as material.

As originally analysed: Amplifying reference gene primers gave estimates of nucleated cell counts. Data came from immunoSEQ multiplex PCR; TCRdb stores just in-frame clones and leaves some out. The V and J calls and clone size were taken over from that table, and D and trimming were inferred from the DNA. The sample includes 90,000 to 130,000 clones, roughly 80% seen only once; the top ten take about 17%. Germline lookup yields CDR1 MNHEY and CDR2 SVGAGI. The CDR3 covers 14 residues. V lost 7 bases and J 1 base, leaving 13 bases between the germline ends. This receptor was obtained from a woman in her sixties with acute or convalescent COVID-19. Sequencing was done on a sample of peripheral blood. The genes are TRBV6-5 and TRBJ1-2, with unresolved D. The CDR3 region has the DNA TGTGCCAGCATCCCAAGAGGTGTTAACTATGGCTACACCTTC. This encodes CASIPRGVNYGYTF.